This T cell receptor (beta chain) derives from a study of tumor-infiltrating lymphocytes in primary liver carcinoma. Study-wide points: Overlap between tumor regions exceeded overlap of tumor with adjacent tissue or blood.

V was cut by 3 bases and J by 10 bases, with 10 bases left in between. Germline CDR1 reads PRHDT; CDR2 reads FYEKMQ (reference sequence). This CDR3 has 13 amino acids. The blood RNA (from unsorted whole blood) was obtained, and germline DNA was also extracted. TCR beta cDNA came from about 500 ng total RNA, primed with a constant-region primer. Three-round nested multiplex PCR performed with slightly modified ARM-PCR produced the TCR beta libraries. With TRBV1-TRBV30 forward primers and a C-beta reverse primer, the first two PCR rounds were run for around 11 cycles each. TCRdb redid the calling of the multiplex PCR reads with MiXCR, one entry per CDR3 protein. The sample records about 320,000 distinct CDR3 sequences, roughly two thirds being singletons. With regard to this clonotype: Its antigen is unknown. This may stem from a read error, because a much larger clone lies one nucleotide away.

Sequences were obtained from peripheral blood. The TCR was taken from a man aged 40-49 years with primary liver carcinoma and hepatitis B virus infection. V and J are TRBV13 and TRBJ1-6, with D unresolved. The CDR3 DNA reads TGTGCCAGCAGCTTTGTCGAGGGATCACCCCTCCACTTT. Its protein product is CASSFVEGSPLHF.